The clone carrying this T cell receptor (beta chain) came up once. This entry belongs to a study of blood T cells in healthy people across ages. For the second PCR, which ran for about 6 to 12 cycles, a sample-barcoded 5' primer and a J-beta primer mix were used. One entry per CDR3 protein results from TCRdb running MiXCR on the 5' RACE reads. This table holds over 700,000 distinct CDR3 sequences, roughly 50% found once. This CDR3 has 17 residues. The V and J ends lost 5 bases and 14 bases, in that order; junction bases with no gene match: 21. CDR1 SEHNR and CDR2 FQNEAQ come from the germline V gene (reference sequence).

The rearrangement links TRBV7-9 to TRBJ2-3, with 11 bases lining up with TRBD2. The specimen was blood. This TCR derives from a man older than 75 in good health. This CDR3 is CASSQERSSGRNRYAYF. The CDR3 DNA follows: TGTGCCAGCAGCCAAGAAAGGTCTAGCGGGAGGAACAGATACGCGTATTTT.